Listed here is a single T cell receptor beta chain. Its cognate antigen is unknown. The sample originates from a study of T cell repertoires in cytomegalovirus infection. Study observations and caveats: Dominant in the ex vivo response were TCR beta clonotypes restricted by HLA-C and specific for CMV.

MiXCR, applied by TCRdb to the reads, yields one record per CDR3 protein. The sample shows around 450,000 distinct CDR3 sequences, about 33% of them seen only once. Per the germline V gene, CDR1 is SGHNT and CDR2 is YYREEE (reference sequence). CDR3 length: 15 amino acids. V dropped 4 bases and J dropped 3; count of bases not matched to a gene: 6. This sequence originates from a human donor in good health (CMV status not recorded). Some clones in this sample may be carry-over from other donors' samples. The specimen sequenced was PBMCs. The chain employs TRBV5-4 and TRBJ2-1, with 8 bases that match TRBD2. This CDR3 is CASSPGLGIYNEQFF. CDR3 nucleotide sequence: TGTGCCAGCAGCCCGGGACTAGGGATCTACAATGAGCAGTTCTTC.